This T cell receptor (beta chain) is drawn from a study of blood T cell repertoires in COVID-19. The length of the CDR3 is 15 residues. The ends lost 2 bases at V and 2 bases at J; junction bases unmatched: 4. Germline V lookup: CDR1 MNHEY, CDR2 SMNVEV (reference sequence). Remarks on this clone: Other nucleotide sequences in the sample specify the same CDR3.

Generated by immunoSEQ multiplex PCR, the TCRdb table keeps only in-frame clones and is missing some. This sample has 300,000 to 350,000 clones, with about 90% found just once. The sequencing input was PBMCs or T cells enriched from blood (not recorded which). J is TRBJ2-7 and V is TRBV27, with TRBD1 matching over 9 bases. The receptor was isolated from a woman younger than 35 with acute COVID-19. The CDR3 nucleotides are TGTGCCAGCAGTTTAAGGGACAGGGTACCCTACGAGCAGTACTTC. Amino acid sequence: CASSLRDRVPYEQYF.